These 18 T cell receptor beta chains were all obtained from the same sample, sequenced in a study of spatial heterogeneity in lung cancer. Antigens for these TCRs are unknown. TCRdb recomputed calls from the 5' RACE reads with MiXCR, one row per CDR3 protein. The sample lists under 9,500 distinct CDR3 sequences; approximately 8% were seen once. The sample's time point: sample taken at primary tumor resection. General study results and limits: Tumor mutation counts were tracked by expanded intratumoral alpha and beta TCR counts.

Specimen: lung tumor tissue, collected at surgery. Source of these receptors: a male donor with early-stage non-small cell lung cancer.

In this sample, this clonotype turned up many times. This chain uses TRBV6-1 with TRBJ2-7, with unresolved D. The V and J ends lost 7 bases and 0 bases respectively, with 13 bases between them. Germline CDR1 and CDR2: MNHNS and SASEGT. The CDR3 covers 14 residues. The CDR3 protein is CASTLWGSSYEQYF. CDR3 nucleotide sequence: TGTGCCAGCACCCTATGGGGTTCCTCCTACGAGCAGTACTTC.

This clonotype was seen at least ten times. V usage is TRBV6-6 and J usage is TRBJ2-5; TRBD1 might be the D (7 bases). Germline V gives CDR1 MNHNY, CDR2 SVGAGI (reference sequence). The CDR3 runs to 16 residues. The V and J ends lost 7 bases and 2 bases respectively, with 20 bases between them. CDR3 region: CASNNRQGGGQETQYF. CDR3 nucleotides: TGTGCCAGCAACAATCGCCAGGGGGGCGGACAAGAGACCCAGTACTTC.

This clonotype was counted ten times or more. The J gene is TRBJ2-7, the V gene TRBV20-1; 7 bases agree with TRBD2. Germline V gene sequence: CDR1 DFQATT, CDR2 SNEGSKA (reference sequence). V shed 5 bases, J shed 5 bases, and the junction held 15 bases outside the gene matches. This CDR3 is built from 15 residues. The DNA for the CDR3 is TGCAGTGCTTCCCCCCGAAGCGGGAAAGTCCACGAGCAGTACTTC. The encoded protein is CSASPRSGKVHEQYF.

By sample fraction, this clonotype is medium-sized. The chain combines TRBV5-4 with TRBJ1-1, with D perhaps matching TRBD1 (5 bases). The CDR3 extends over 15 amino acids. V gave up 4 bases and J gave up 7 bases, with 20 bases separating them. The germline V gene has CDR1 SGHNT and CDR2 YYREEE (reference sequence). The CDR3 nucleotides are TGTGCCAGCAGCCCCCTGGGACGGGAAATGAGTGAAGCTTTCTTT. It is translated as CASSPLGREMSEAFF.

There are a few counts of this clonotype. V usage is TRBV5-1 and J usage is TRBJ2-1; 16 bases fit TRBD2. This CDR3 has 15 residues. Germline CDR1 SGHRS, CDR2 YFSETQ. V was pared by 5 bases and J by 10 bases, with 6 bases of the junction left unmatched. CDR3 amino acids: CASRSEGLAGGEQFF. In nucleotides, the CDR3 is TGCGCCAGCAGATCGGAGGGACTAGCGGGAGGGGAGCAGTTCTTC. Full variable domain (outside the CDR3, taken from reference TRBV5-1 and TRBJ2-1): KAGVTQTPRYLIKTRGQQVTLSCSPISGHRSVSWYQQTPGQGLQFLFEYFSETQRNKGNFPGRFSGRQFSNSRSEMNVSTLELGDSALYLCASRSEGLAGGEQFFGPGTRLTVL.

This clonotype is medium-sized by share. The V call is TRBV19, the J call TRBJ2-4; 7 bases align to TRBD1. This CDR3 is built from 13 residues. CDR1 LNHDA and CDR2 SQIVND come from the germline V gene (reference sequence). V trimming: 4 bases; J trimming: 9 bases; junction bases outside the gene matches: 6. The CDR3, as DNA: TGTGCCAGTAGTACCCAGACAGGGCGCATTCAGTACTTC. This sequence encodes CASSTQTGRIQYF.

This chain uses TRBV4-2 with TRBJ1-2, with a possible D match to TRBD1 (6 bases). CDR3 length: 15 residues. V lost 1 base and J 3 bases, leaving 12 bases between the germline ends. Germline V gives CDR1 LGHNA, CDR2 YNFKEQ. The CDR3 DNA follows: TGTGCCAGCAGCCAAGGAAAGACAGGACACTATGGCTACACCTTC. Translation: CASSQGKTGHYGYTF.

This clonotype is categorized as medium-sized. This chain connects TRBV20-1 to TRBJ2-1; D ambiguous. Trimming shortened V by 1 base and J by 4 bases, and 5 bases separated the two germline ends. Germline V lookup: CDR1 DFQATT, CDR2 SNEGSKA (reference sequence). CDR3 length equals 12 residues. CDR3 sequence (DNA): TGCAGTGCTAGAGTACTGTACAATGAGCAGTTCTTC. Its translation is CSARVLYNEQFF.

This clonotype is judged medium-sized. The chain uses TRBV20-1 and TRBJ2-1; D perhaps matches TRBD2 (6 bases). This CDR3 spans 14 amino acids. Trimming took 6 bases from V and 6 from J, leaving 18 bases between them. From germline, CDR1 is DFQATT and CDR2 SNEGSKA (reference sequence). In DNA form, the CDR3 reads TGCAGTGCCCGGCGGGGTTCCGTGGTCAATGAGCAGTTCTTC. Translated, it gives CSARRGSVVNEQFF.

The table lists this clonotype with a few counts. This may come from a read error, since a much larger clone is one base off. The rearrangement links TRBV5-4 to TRBJ2-3; the D is unclear. The CDR3 loop spans 16 amino acids. Germline CDR1 is SGHNT and CDR2 is YYREEE (reference sequence). The CDR3 nucleotides are TGTGCCGGCAGCCCCTCGGAAGGATATAGCACAGATACGCAGTATTTT. Amino acid sequence: CAGSPSEGYSTDTQYF.

By sample share, this clonotype is medium-sized. This chain connects TRBV4-2 to TRBJ2-1; 8 bases fit TRBD2. The V and J ends lost 5 bases and 2 bases, in that order; junction bases with no gene match: 5. The CDR3 length is 15 residues. The germline V gene has CDR1 LGHNA and CDR2 YNFKEQ. CDR3 protein: CASSFSGSTYNEQFF. The DNA for the CDR3 is TGTGCCAGCAGCTTCAGCGGGAGTACCTACAATGAGCAGTTCTTC.

The rearrangement links TRBV19 to TRBJ2-5; 9 nucleotides align to TRBD2. CDR3 length equals 16 residues. Germline V CDR1 and CDR2: LNHDA, SQIVND (reference sequence). Unmatched junction bases numbered 8, after V lost 1 base and J lost 5 bases. In DNA form, the CDR3 reads TGTGCCAGTAGTATAGGGGATAGCGGGAGATCGGAGACCCAGTACTTC. Protein product: CASSIGDSGRSETQYF.

This clonotype is labeled medium-sized. The chain employs TRBV5-5 and TRBJ2-2, with 10 bases identical to TRBD2. The CDR3 consists of 17 residues. CDR1 and CDR2 from the germline V gene are SGHKS and YYEKEE (reference sequence). Trimming at V came to 0 bases and at J to 5 bases, leaving 7 bases not matched to a gene. The CDR3 spells CASSLDPASGSTGELFF. CDR3 bases: TGTGCCAGCAGCTTGGACCCCGCTAGCGGGAGTACCGGGGAGCTGTTTTTT.

By share, this clonotype counts as medium-sized. The gene calls are TRBV4-3 and TRBJ2-5; D gene uncertain. The CDR3 extends over 15 amino acids. Germline loops: CDR1 LGHNA, CDR2 YSLEER. Trimming shortened V by 1 base and J by 0 bases, and 9 bases separated the two germline ends. CDR3 residues: CASSQADRNQETQYF. CDR3 coding DNA: TGCGCCAGCAGCCAAGCGGACCGCAACCAAGAGACCCAGTACTTC.

This clonotype was counted ten times or more. The chain links TRBV27 to TRBJ2-5; 10 positions match TRBD1. There are 15 residues in the CDR3. V shed 6 bases, J shed 7 bases, and the junction held 11 bases outside the gene matches. Looked up from germline, CDR1 is MNHEY and CDR2 is SMNVEV (reference sequence). In DNA, the CDR3 is TGTGCCAGCAGCCAAGGGCGCGGGACAGGGGCGACCCAGTACTTC. It encodes CASSQGRGTGATQYF.

This clonotype is medium-sized within its sample. This chain uses TRBV24-1 with TRBJ1-5; D gene unclear. Germline V gene data show CDR1 as KGHDR and CDR2 as SFDVKD. V shed 4 bases and J shed 3 bases, with 3 bases lying between them. The CDR3 totals 12 residues. The CDR3 spells CATSDPNQPQHF. As DNA, the CDR3 is TGTGCCACCAGTGACCCCAATCAGCCCCAGCATTTT.

Judged by abundance, this clonotype is medium-sized. The chain has TRBV2 and TRBJ2-2; 8 bases line up with TRBD1. The length of the CDR3 is 13 residues. Germline loops: CDR1 SNHLY, CDR2 FYNNEI. The ends lost 9 bases at V and 5 bases at J; junction bases unmatched: 5. CDR3 region: CASSRGRTGELFF. In DNA, the CDR3 is TGTGCCAGTTCCAGGGGGCGAACCGGGGAGCTGTTTTTT.

This clonotype was seen repeatedly, ten times or more. The J gene is TRBJ1-3, the V gene TRBV15, with D maybe TRBD1 (6 bases). The CDR3 totals 15 residues. Germline V gene sequence: CDR1 LNHNV, CDR2 YYDKDF (reference sequence). Trimming took 0 bases from V and 4 from J, leaving 10 bases between them. In DNA form, the CDR3 reads TGTGCCACCAGCAGAGAAACAGGGATGGGAAACACCATATATTTT. Translated, it gives CATSRETGMGNTIYF.